This is a list of T cell receptor beta chains from one sample in a study of blood T cell repertoires in COVID-19. Assay: immunoSEQ multiplex PCR; the TCRdb copy retains only in-frame clones and omits some. The sample contains under 250,000 clones, approximately 86% of which appear only once. The sequenced sample consisted of peripheral blood. These receptors came from a woman between 55 and 75 years old with active or convalescent COVID-19. Each CDR3 is given with its conserved first and last residue. A D gene is named only where the DNA matches it firmly. Not all rows give a size; the values are once, few, many and, for expanded clones, a class.

v_gene	j_gene	abundance	d_gene	CDR3aa	CDR3nt
TRBV21-1	TRBJ2-1	NA	NA	CASSKDGGASYNEQFF	TGTGCCAGCAGCAAAGACGGGGGAGCGTCCTACAATGAGCAGTTCTTC
TRBV30	TRBJ2-5	NA	NA	CAWRSGTLRETQYF	TGTGCCTGGAGGAGCGGAACCTTGAGGGAGACCCAGTACTTC
TRBV28	TRBJ1-5	NA	TRBD1	CASSAGQDHQPQHF	TGTGCCAGCAGTGCCGGACAGGACCATCAGCCCCAGCATTTT
TRBV4-2	TRBJ2-3	NA	TRBD2	CASSRRLAGANSLTSDTQYF	TGTGCCAGCAGCCGGCGACTAGCGGGGGCCAACTCCCTCACTTCAGATACGCAGTATTTT
TRBV2	TRBJ2-1	NA	NA	CASSVGSIEVSEQFF	TGTGCCAGCAGTGTGGGTAGTATAGAGGTTAGTGAGCAGTTCTTC
TRBV15	TRBJ1-2	NA	NA	CATSRGGQGSHGYTF	TGTGCCACCAGCAGAGGGGGGCAGGGATCCCATGGCTACACCTTC
TRBV19	TRBJ2-4	NA	NA	CASSARSGAPKNIQYF	TGTGCCAGTAGTGCCCGTTCAGGCGCCCCCAAAAACATTCAGTACTTC
TRBV24-1	TRBJ2-7	NA	TRBD2	CATSAAGGSYEQYF	TGTGCCACCAGTGCGGCGGGAGGGTCCTACGAGCAGTACTTC
TRBV10-3	TRBJ2-5	NA	NA	CAISESTEQETQYF	TGTGCCATCAGTGAGTCGACGGAGCAAGAGACCCAGTACTTC
TRBV6-6	TRBJ2-2	once	TRBD2	CASRPGLAGDTGELFF	TGTGCCAGCAGACCCGGACTAGCGGGGGACACCGGGGAGCTGTTTTTT
TRBV9	TRBJ1-1	NA	TRBD1	CASSVGTGNTEAFF	TGTGCCAGCAGCGTAGGGACAGGGAACACTGAAGCTTTCTTT
TRBV4-1	TRBJ1-2	NA	NA	CASSQDYGRKNGYTF	TGCGCCAGCAGCCAAGATTACGGCAGGAAAAATGGCTACACCTTC
TRBV5-1	TRBJ2-2	NA	NA	CASSLYGPGGNAGELFF	TGCGCCAGCAGCTTGTACGGTCCCGGGGGTAACGCCGGGGAGCTGTTTTTT
TRBV30	TRBJ1-2	once	TRBD1	CAWNPGQGGGYTF	TGTGCCTGGAACCCGGGACAGGGCGGAGGCTACACCTTC
TRBV15	TRBJ1-6	NA	TRBD1	CATSREQGAFSPLHF	TGTGCCACCAGCAGGGAACAGGGGGCGTTTTCACCCCTCCACTTT
TRBV6-1	TRBJ1-2	NA	TRBD1	CASSEGQGAGSYGYTF	TGTGCCAGCAGTGAAGGACAGGGGGCGGGGTCCTATGGCTACACCTTC
TRBV25-1	TRBJ1-4	NA	TRBD1	CASRTGANEKLFF	TGTGCCAGCAGGACAGGGGCTAATGAAAAACTGTTTTTT
TRBV3-1/TRBV3-2	TRBJ1-1	NA	TRBD1	CASSQERGGKAFF	TGTGCCAGCAGCCAAGAGAGAGGGGGCAAGGCTTTCTTT
TRBV1	TRBJ2-1	few	NA	CTSSLQEGNSYNEQFF	TGCACCAGCAGCCTACAGGAGGGGAATTCCTACAATGAGCAGTTCTTC
TRBV6-6	TRBJ1-1	NA	TRBD1	CASSYKGGETEAFF	TGTGCCAGCAGTTACAAAGGGGGCGAAACTGAAGCTTTCTTT
TRBV5-4	TRBJ2-2	NA	NA	CASSLAAGANTGELFF	TGTGCCAGCAGCTTGGCAGCAGGGGCGAACACCGGGGAGCTGTTTTTT
TRBV10-2	TRBJ2-1	NA	TRBD2	CASRLGGGAGEQFF	TGCGCCAGCAGGTTGGGCGGGGGGGCAGGTGAGCAGTTCTTC
TRBV19	TRBJ2-2	NA	NA	CASSIGTANTGELFF	TGTGCCAGTAGTATAGGGACAGCGAACACCGGGGAGCTGTTTTTT
TRBV7-8	TRBJ1-2	once	TRBD1	CASSPLNEGAIYGYTF	TGTGCCAGCAGCCCCCTTAACGAGGGGGCAATCTATGGCTACACCTTC
TRBV6-2/TRBV6-3	TRBJ1-5	NA	NA	CASSYGDQPQHF	TGTGCCAGCAGTTACGGAGATCAGCCCCAGCATTTT
TRBV5-5	TRBJ1-3	NA	TRBD1	CASSLTPTGAGNTIYF	TGTGCCAGCAGCTTGACCCCGACAGGGGCTGGAAACACCATATATTTT
TRBV12-3/TRBV12-4	TRBJ1-2	NA	NA	CASRTGIDGYTF	TGTGCCAGCAGGACCGGGATCGATGGCTACACCTTC
TRBV5-1	TRBJ1-5	NA	NA	CASSLGPQGGGSNQPQHF	TGCGCCAGCAGCTTGGGGCCACAGGGTGGCGGTAGCAATCAGCCCCAGCATTTT
TRBV6-2/TRBV6-3	TRBJ2-5	NA	TRBD2	CASSSWGGPQETQYF	TGTGCCAGCAGTTCTTGGGGGGGACCTCAAGAGACCCAGTACTTC
TRBV29-1	TRBJ2-1	NA	NA	CSAAPQRYNEQFF	TGCAGCGCTGCCCCCCAGCGGTACAATGAGCAGTTCTTC
TRBV7-8	TRBJ1-3	NA	NA	CASRGGWGPSGNTIYF	TGTGCCAGCAGGGGGGGGTGGGGACCCTCTGGAAACACCATATATTTT
TRBV25-1	TRBJ2-5	NA	NA	CASSEPAGTQYF	TGTGCCAGCAGTGAACCGGCGGGGACCCAGTACTTC
TRBV21-1	TRBJ2-3	NA	NA	CASSNRKGVADTQYF	TGTGCCAGCAGCAATCGTAAAGGGGTTGCAGATACGCAGTATTTT
TRBV5-4	TRBJ2-7	NA	TRBD2	CASSSFRLAENYEQYF	TGTGCCAGCAGCTCCTTCCGACTAGCGGAAAACTACGAGCAGTACTTC
TRBV7-2	TRBJ1-2	NA	NA	CASSPIPGANYGYTF	TGTGCCAGCAGCCCAATCCCAGGGGCTAACTATGGCTACACCTTC
TRBV24-1	TRBJ2-3	few	TRBD1	CATSDFGDRGQGTQYF	TGTGCCACCAGTGATTTTGGGGACAGGGGGCAAGGTACGCAGTATTTT
TRBV18	TRBJ2-1	NA	NA	CASSPLADNEQFF	TGTGCCAGCTCACCGTTAGCGGACAATGAGCAGTTCTTC
TRBV6-5	TRBJ2-7	NA	TRBD2	CASSYLWEGRREQYF	TGTGCCAGCAGTTACTTGTGGGAGGGCCGACGCGAGCAGTACTTC
TRBV4-1	TRBJ2-1	NA	TRBD2	CASSQVPLAGVSEQFF	TGCGCCAGCAGCCAAGTTCCACTAGCGGGAGTTAGTGAGCAGTTCTTC
TRBV6-4	TRBJ1-2	NA	TRBD1	CAKPGGYGYTF	TGTGCCAAACCAGGGGGTTATGGCTACACCTTC
TRBV2	TRBJ2-1	NA	TRBD1	CASRSQGDEQFF	TGTGCCAGCAGGAGCCAGGGGGATGAGCAGTTCTTC
TRBV12-5	TRBJ1-2	NA	NA	CASGLANGWGYTF	TGTGCTAGTGGTTTGGCCAACGGGTGGGGCTACACCTTC
TRBV4-2	TRBJ2-2	NA	TRBD2	CASSPLVVAGAEGELFF	TGTGCCAGCAGCCCTCTGGTGGTAGCGGGAGCAGAGGGGGAGCTGTTTTTT
TRBV7-3	TRBJ2-1	NA	TRBD2	CASSSLPPGTSGRGYNEQFF	TGTGCCAGCAGCTCCCTTCCCCCAGGGACTAGCGGGAGAGGTTACAATGAGCAGTTCTTC
TRBV6-5	TRBJ2-7	NA	TRBD2	CASSYGGTRGDEQYF	TGTGCCAGCAGTTATGGTGGGACTAGAGGGGACGAGCAGTACTTC